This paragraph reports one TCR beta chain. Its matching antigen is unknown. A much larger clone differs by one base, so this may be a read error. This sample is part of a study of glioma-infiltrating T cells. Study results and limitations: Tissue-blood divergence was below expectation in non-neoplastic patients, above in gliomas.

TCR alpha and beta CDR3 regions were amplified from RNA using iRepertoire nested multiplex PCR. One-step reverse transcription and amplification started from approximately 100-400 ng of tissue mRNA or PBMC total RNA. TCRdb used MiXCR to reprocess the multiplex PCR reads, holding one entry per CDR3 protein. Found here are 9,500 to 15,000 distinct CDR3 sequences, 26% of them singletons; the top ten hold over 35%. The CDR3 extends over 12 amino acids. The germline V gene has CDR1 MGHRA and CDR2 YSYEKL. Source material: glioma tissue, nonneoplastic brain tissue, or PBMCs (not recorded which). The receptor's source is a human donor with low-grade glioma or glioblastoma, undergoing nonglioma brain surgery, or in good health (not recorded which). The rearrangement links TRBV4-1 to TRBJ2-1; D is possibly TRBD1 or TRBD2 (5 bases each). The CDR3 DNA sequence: TGCGCCAGCAGCCTTGGGACGAGTGAGAAGTTCTTC. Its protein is CASSLGTSEKFF.